This is a list of T cell receptor beta chains from one sample in a study of shared clonotypes between healthy human individuals. Profiled with immunoSEQ multiplex PCR; TCRdb holds only in-frame clones, not every one. The table records roughly 2 million clones, about 94% of them present only once. The sample taken for sequencing was naive CD8+ T cells sorted from blood. These receptors all stem from a man between 18 and 29 years old in good health. The CDR3 runs from the conserved cysteine through the conserved F or W. Each record gives: CDR3 DNA, CDR3 protein, J gene, V gene, D gene, clone size. A D gene is named only where the DNA matches it firmly. The listing skips clone size in some rows; elsewhere it reads once, few, many or a size class.

cdr3_nt: TGTGCCAGCAGCGCATCCTACGAGCAGTACTTC; cdr3_aa: CASSASYEQYF; j_call: TRBJ2-7; v_call: TRBV5-8; d_call: -; clone_size: -
cdr3_nt: TGTGCCAGCAGTCAATGGGGGGTTCAGCCCCAGCATTTT; cdr3_aa: CASSQWGVQPQHF; j_call: TRBJ1-5; v_call: TRBV27; d_call: -; clone_size: -
cdr3_nt: TGTGCCAGCAGTGAAGGGTCTTACTACTCCTACGAGCAGTACTTC; cdr3_aa: CASSEGSYYSYEQYF; j_call: TRBJ2-7; v_call: TRBV2; d_call: -; clone_size: -
cdr3_nt: TGTGCCAGCAGCTACCGGGACACCTTACCAGAGACCCAGTACTTC; cdr3_aa: CASSYRDTLPETQYF; j_call: TRBJ2-5; v_call: TRBV7-8; d_call: -; clone_size: -
cdr3_nt: TGTGCCACCAGCAGAGGGTTACCTTCGGGGGACGAGCAGTACTTC; cdr3_aa: CATSRGLPSGDEQYF; j_call: TRBJ2-7; v_call: TRBV15; d_call: -; clone_size: once
cdr3_nt: TGTGCCAGCAGCAGGGGCACCGGGGAGCTGTTTTTT; cdr3_aa: CASSRGTGELFF; j_call: TRBJ2-2; v_call: TRBV7-6; d_call: -; clone_size: -
cdr3_nt: TGTGCCAGCAACCGTCCCCCGGGCAGGGGGGCCAACGTCCTGACTTTC; cdr3_aa: CASNRPPGRGANVLTF; j_call: TRBJ2-6; v_call: TRBV6-4; d_call: -; clone_size: -
cdr3_nt: TGTGCCAGCAGCGACTCAGCCGGGACTAGCGGGAGGGCCCTCTTC; cdr3_aa: CASSDSAGTSGRALF; j_call: TRBJ2-7; v_call: TRBV11-2; d_call: TRBD2; clone_size: -
cdr3_nt: TGCGCCAGCAGCGGGGATCCCAACACTGAAGCTTTCTTT; cdr3_aa: CASSGDPNTEAFF; j_call: TRBJ1-1; v_call: TRBV5-1; d_call: -; clone_size: -
cdr3_nt: TGTGCCAGCAGCTTAGACAGGGCCAGCCCCGAGCAGTACTTC; cdr3_aa: CASSLDRASPEQYF; j_call: TRBJ2-7; v_call: TRBV7-6; d_call: -; clone_size: -
cdr3_nt: TGTGCCAGTAGTCAATGGACAGGGCTAAATCAGCCCCAGCATTTT; cdr3_aa: CASSQWTGLNQPQHF; j_call: TRBJ1-5; v_call: TRBV19; d_call: TRBD1; clone_size: -
cdr3_nt: TGTGCCAGCAGCGTAGGGGGAGGGGTAGATGACTACACCTTC; cdr3_aa: CASSVGGGVDDYTF; j_call: TRBJ1-2; v_call: TRBV9; d_call: -; clone_size: -
cdr3_nt: TGTGCCAGCAGTTCCACCGGGACAGGGATTTACGAGCAGTACTTC; cdr3_aa: CASSSTGTGIYEQYF; j_call: TRBJ2-7; v_call: TRBV13; d_call: TRBD1; clone_size: -
cdr3_nt: TGCGCCAGCAGCCAAAGGGCATCCTTGGACACCATATATTTT; cdr3_aa: CASSQRASLDTIYF; j_call: TRBJ1-3; v_call: TRBV4-3; d_call: -; clone_size: -
cdr3_nt: TGTGCCAGCAGCTTAGATAGCGGGAGCGTCGTGTACGAGCAGTACTTC; cdr3_aa: CASSLDSGSVVYEQYF; j_call: TRBJ2-7; v_call: TRBV7-8; d_call: TRBD2; clone_size: -
cdr3_nt: TGTGCCAGCACCCCTAGGACAGGCGGCGTCACTGAAGCTTTCTTT; cdr3_aa: CASTPRTGGVTEAFF; j_call: TRBJ1-1; v_call: TRBV6-6; d_call: TRBD1; clone_size: -
cdr3_nt: TGTGCCAGCAGCTTAGAACAGGGGGATAATTCACCCCTCCACTTT; cdr3_aa: CASSLEQGDNSPLHF; j_call: TRBJ1-6; v_call: TRBV7-6; d_call: TRBD1; clone_size: -
cdr3_nt: TGTGCCAGCAGCTTAGGGGGAACAGGGTCCACCTACGAGCAGTACTTC; cdr3_aa: CASSLGGTGSTYEQYF; j_call: TRBJ2-7; v_call: TRBV7-6; d_call: -; clone_size: -
cdr3_nt: TGTGCCAGCAGACCGACAGGGGGGGAGACCCAGTACTTC; cdr3_aa: CASRPTGGETQYF; j_call: TRBJ2-5; v_call: TRBV7-6; d_call: TRBD1; clone_size: -
cdr3_nt: TGTGCCAGCAGTAAACCCCCGGGGACAGTAGGACAACCGCCTCTTTTGAATTCACCCCTCCACTTT; cdr3_aa: CASSKPPGTVGQPPLLNSPLHF; j_call: TRBJ1-6; v_call: TRBV6-7; d_call: TRBD1; clone_size: -
cdr3_nt: TGTGCCAGCAGCTTGGCTGTGGTGGGAAGCTCCTATAATTCACCCCTCCACTTT; cdr3_aa: CASSLAVVGSSYNSPLHF; j_call: TRBJ1-6; v_call: TRBV5-5; d_call: -; clone_size: -
cdr3_nt: TGCGCCAGCAGCCAAGAAAGCGGGACTAGCGCATTATACGAGCAGTACTTC; cdr3_aa: CASSQESGTSALYEQYF; j_call: TRBJ2-7; v_call: TRBV4-1; d_call: TRBD2; clone_size: -
cdr3_nt: TGTGCCAGCAGTCCCCGGGACAGCCACACAGATACGCAGTATTTT; cdr3_aa: CASSPRDSHTDTQYF; j_call: TRBJ2-3; v_call: TRBV27; d_call: TRBD1; clone_size: once
cdr3_nt: TGCGCCAGCAGCCAGACAGAGATAGCCAAAAACATTCAGTACTTC; cdr3_aa: CASSQTEIAKNIQYF; j_call: TRBJ2-4; v_call: TRBV4-1; d_call: -; clone_size: once
cdr3_nt: TGTGCCAGCAGCTTAAGTGGATTGGCAGGCGGGGAGACCCAGTACTTC; cdr3_aa: CASSLSGLAGGETQYF; j_call: TRBJ2-5; v_call: TRBV7-9; d_call: -; clone_size: -
cdr3_nt: TGTGCCAGCAGCTTGGACGGCGCGAACACCGGGGAGCTGTTTTTT; cdr3_aa: CASSLDGANTGELFF; j_call: TRBJ2-2; v_call: TRBV11-3; d_call: -; clone_size: once
cdr3_nt: TGTGCCAGCAGTCCCAAGGGACTAGCGGGAGGAGTTGAGCAGTTCTTC; cdr3_aa: CASSPKGLAGGVEQFF; j_call: TRBJ2-1; v_call: TRBV27; d_call: TRBD2; clone_size: -
cdr3_nt: TGTGCCAGTACCTTGGATGGAAACACCATATATTTT; cdr3_aa: CASTLDGNTIYF; j_call: TRBJ1-3; v_call: TRBV19; d_call: -; clone_size: -
cdr3_nt: TGTGCCACCACGAGGGGGGCGTTGAACACTGAAGCTTTCTTT; cdr3_aa: CATTRGALNTEAFF; j_call: TRBJ1-1; v_call: TRBV6-4; d_call: -; clone_size: -
cdr3_nt: TGTGCCAGCAGTGAAGTCAACCGCAGCTACGAGCAGTACTTC; cdr3_aa: CASSEVNRSYEQYF; j_call: TRBJ2-7; v_call: TRBV2; d_call: -; clone_size: -
cdr3_nt: TGTGCCAGCAGTGAATTGGTTAGAGACGAGCAGTACTTC; cdr3_aa: CASSELVRDEQYF; j_call: TRBJ2-7; v_call: TRBV25-1; d_call: -; clone_size: -
cdr3_nt: TGCGCCAGCAGCTTGGCAAGTAACTACGAGCAGTACTTC; cdr3_aa: CASSLASNYEQYF; j_call: TRBJ2-7; v_call: TRBV5-1; d_call: -; clone_size: -
cdr3_nt: TGTGCCAGCAGCCAGGGACTAGCGGGACTCTACGAGCAGTACTTC; cdr3_aa: CASSQGLAGLYEQYF; j_call: TRBJ2-7; v_call: TRBV14; d_call: TRBD2; clone_size: -
cdr3_nt: TGTGCCAGCAGCTTGGGTCTGGGTAGTTCCTACGAGCAGTACTTC; cdr3_aa: CASSLGLGSSYEQYF; j_call: TRBJ2-7; v_call: TRBV7-3; d_call: -; clone_size: once
cdr3_nt: TGTGCCAGCAGCGTAGATGGGGGCGGGTACGAGCAGTACTTC; cdr3_aa: CASSVDGGGYEQYF; j_call: TRBJ2-7; v_call: TRBV9; d_call: -; clone_size: -
cdr3_nt: TGTGCCAGCAGTTTACAAGCAGGGCTCAACTATGGCTACACCTTC; cdr3_aa: CASSLQAGLNYGYTF; j_call: TRBJ1-2; v_call: TRBV28; d_call: -; clone_size: -
cdr3_nt: TGTGCCAGTAACGCAGGGTCTAATGAAAAACTGTTTTTT; cdr3_aa: CASNAGSNEKLFF; j_call: TRBJ1-4; v_call: TRBV19; d_call: -; clone_size: -
cdr3_nt: TGTGCCTGGAGTGTTAGCTGGGACCATGAGCAGTTCTTC; cdr3_aa: CAWSVSWDHEQFF; j_call: TRBJ2-1; v_call: TRBV30; d_call: -; clone_size: -
cdr3_nt: TGTGCCAGCCGCCCAGGGAACTTGGTTGAAGCTTTCTTT; cdr3_aa: CASRPGNLVEAFF; j_call: TRBJ1-1; v_call: TRBV27; d_call: -; clone_size: -
cdr3_nt: TGTGCCAGCAGCCCCGTTGGAGGAGACCACGAGCAGTACTTC; cdr3_aa: CASSPVGGDHEQYF; j_call: TRBJ2-7; v_call: TRBV28; d_call: -; clone_size: -
cdr3_nt: TGTGCCAGCAGCCGACAGGGCCCGAATTCACCCCTCCACTTT; cdr3_aa: CASSRQGPNSPLHF; j_call: TRBJ1-6; v_call: TRBV7-2; d_call: TRBD1; clone_size: -
cdr3_nt: TGCAGCGCGGCTGACAGTCCGGGGTGGGATGAGCAGTTCTTC; cdr3_aa: CSAADSPGWDEQFF; j_call: TRBJ2-1; v_call: TRBV29-1; d_call: -; clone_size: -
cdr3_nt: TGTGCCAGCAGTGACCTTTCTGGTGAGCAGTTCTTC; cdr3_aa: CASSDLSGEQFF; j_call: TRBJ2-1; v_call: TRBV25-1; d_call: -; clone_size: -
cdr3_nt: TGTGCCATTTCACAGGAGTTCTGGTACGAGCAGTACTTC; cdr3_aa: CAISQEFWYEQYF; j_call: TRBJ2-7; v_call: TRBV6-1; d_call: -; clone_size: -
cdr3_nt: TGCGCCAGCAGCCAAGATTCAGGTGGGCATGAGCAGTTCTTC; cdr3_aa: CASSQDSGGHEQFF; j_call: TRBJ2-1; v_call: TRBV4-3; d_call: -; clone_size: -
cdr3_nt: TGTGCCAGCAGTGAGTGGCCTGGGACACTTGACACCGGGGAGCTGTTTTTT; cdr3_aa: CASSEWPGTLDTGELFF; j_call: TRBJ2-2; v_call: TRBV6-1; d_call: -; clone_size: -
cdr3_nt: TGTGCCAGCAGTTTCAGATACACCGGGGAGCTGTTTTTT; cdr3_aa: CASSFRYTGELFF; j_call: TRBJ2-2; v_call: TRBV28; d_call: -; clone_size: -
cdr3_nt: TGTGCCAGCAGCTTGGGTTGGGGGGGCCTGGGAGATACGCAGTATTTT; cdr3_aa: CASSLGWGGLGDTQYF; j_call: TRBJ2-3; v_call: TRBV5-4; d_call: -; clone_size: -
cdr3_nt: TGTGCCAGCAGTCACTCTAGGACTCTGGAGACCCAGTACTTC; cdr3_aa: CASSHSRTLETQYF; j_call: TRBJ2-5; v_call: TRBV6-5; d_call: -; clone_size: -
cdr3_nt: TGTGCCAGCAGCTTGTGGGGGAACTCCTACGAGCAGTACTTC; cdr3_aa: CASSLWGNSYEQYF; j_call: TRBJ2-7; v_call: TRBV5-6; d_call: -; clone_size: -
cdr3_nt: TGCAGCGTTGACAGGGGGAACACTGAAGCTTTCTTT; cdr3_aa: CSVDRGNTEAFF; j_call: TRBJ1-1; v_call: TRBV29-1; d_call: -; clone_size: few
cdr3_nt: TGTGCCAGCAGTGGGGTTAACTGCGAGCAGTACTTC; cdr3_aa: CASSGVNCEQYF; j_call: TRBJ2-7; v_call: TRBV25-1; d_call: -; clone_size: -
cdr3_nt: TGTGCCAGCAGCTTAGGGGACGAAGGGCGCCTCAATGAGCAGTTCTTC; cdr3_aa: CASSLGDEGRLNEQFF; j_call: TRBJ2-1; v_call: TRBV7-8; d_call: -; clone_size: -
cdr3_nt: TGTGCCAGCAGGGAGGGACAGGGGTTCAGCGAGCAGTACTTC; cdr3_aa: CASREGQGFSEQYF; j_call: TRBJ2-7; v_call: TRBV5-4; d_call: TRBD1; clone_size: -
cdr3_nt: TGTGCCACCGAAAACCCGGGACAGGGAGCGCCTGAAGCTTTCTTT; cdr3_aa: CATENPGQGAPEAFF; j_call: TRBJ1-1; v_call: TRBV10-3; d_call: TRBD1; clone_size: -